This record looks at one TCR beta chain sequence and its context. Its antigen is unidentified. From germline, CDR1 is SQVTM and CDR2 ANQGSEA. The CDR3 runs to 14 residues. The V segment lost 5 bases and the J segment 2 bases; nucleotides outside the gene matches: 7. Extraction and reverse transcription of RNA yielded cDNA as the sequencing template. Data came from immunoSEQ multiplex PCR; TCRdb stores just in-frame clones and leaves some out. The table shows about 74,000 clones, with approximately 30% occurring only once. The data stem from a study of CD8+ T cells in alopecia areata. Study conclusions and caveats: Because of a solitary nonresponder, the connection of baseline CD8+ expansion to response stays uncertain.

Treatment in this sample: oral pan-JAK inhibitor, 5-10 mg twice daily. This TCR was sampled from a human donor with alopecia areata. The sequences come from CD8+ T cells sorted from blood, collected at week 4, from a patient treated with tofacitinib. The chain recombines TRBV29-1 with TRBJ2-5; 8 nucleotides match TRBD2. The CDR3 nucleotides read TGCAGCGTTCGGCTAGCGGGCCTACAAGAGACCCAGTACTTC. Protein: CSVRLAGLQETQYF.